The 18 T cell receptor beta chains listed next were all sequenced from one sample in a study of vaccination effects on CD4 cells after COVID-19. Before any sequencing was done, the ViraFEST assay used viral peptide pools to expand antigen-specific CD4+ T cells. Culture lasted about nine days before CD4+ T cell isolation. Nucleocapsid antibody tests were negative, and the vaccine recipients had no prior SARS-CoV-2 infection. This table comes from immunoSEQ multiplex PCR, and its TCRdb copy is limited to in-frame clones, with some not included. The sample includes around 68,000 clones, about four fifths of them seen just once. Which antigens these TCRs recognize remains unknown. Sequences were derived from CD4+ T cells from PBMCs cultured with SARS-CoV-2 spike peptides, sampled before COVID-19 vaccination. The receptors here all came from a human donor who received a COVID-19 vaccine.

The V and J genes are TRBV6-5 and TRBJ1-1; a possible D gene is TRBD1 (5 bases). This CDR3 is built from 14 residues. Trimming took off 8 bases at V and 0 bases at J, with 13 bases between the two ends. The germline V gene encodes CDR1 MNHEY and CDR2 SVGAGI. The CDR3 coding sequence is TGTGCCAGCCATAAGGGAGGGGTGAACACTGAAGCTTTCTTT. Translated: CASHKGGVNTEAFF.

The V gene is TRBV5-1, the J gene TRBJ2-5; TRBD1 agrees at 7 bases. The germline V gene encodes CDR1 SGHRS and CDR2 YFSETQ. The CDR3 is 14 residues long. After removal of 1 base from V and 3 bases from J, the junction contained 3 bases not matched to a gene. The CDR3 DNA reads TGCGCCAGCAGCTTGTTGGGGACAGAAGAGACCCAGTACTTC. Amino acids: CASSLLGTEETQYF.

This chain links TRBV19 with TRBJ1-1; D gene ambiguous. The V gene's germline CDR1 is LNHDA and CDR2 SQIVND (reference sequence). This CDR3 is built from 14 residues. Trimming removed 1 base from V and 4 bases from J, with 10 bases in between. This CDR3 reads CASSIASRSTEAFF. CDR3 nucleotides: TGTGCCAGTAGTATAGCTTCCCGTAGCACTGAAGCTTTCTTT.

This rearrangement joins TRBV7-3 to TRBJ1-3; the match to TRBD1 covers 9 bases. The V segment lost 1 base and the J segment 7 bases; nucleotides outside the gene matches: 8. CDR1 is SGHTA, CDR2 FQGTGA, per germline. The CDR3 totals 16 residues. The CDR3 region is CASSLNTGGLGNTIYF. The CDR3 nucleotides are TGTGCCAGCAGCTTAAATACAGGGGGCTTAGGGAACACCATATATTTT.

The chain combines TRBV5-1 with TRBJ1-4; possibly TRBD1 for D (5 bases). Germline lookup yields CDR1 SGHRS and CDR2 YFSETQ. The V end lost 4 bases, the J end lost 6 bases, and 13 bases lay between the germline ends. The CDR3 is made up of 14 amino acids. The CDR3 sequence is CASSPGREDEKLFF. In nucleotides, the CDR3 is TGCGCCAGCAGCCCGGGCAGGGAAGATGAAAAACTGTTTTTT.

CDR3 amino acids: CASSRGSDYGYTF. The CDR3 nucleotides are TGTGCCAGCTCACGGGGGTCGGACTATGGCTACACCTTC. V and J are TRBV18 and TRBJ1-2; TRBD1 might be the D (5 bases). Germline V gene data show CDR1 as KGHSH and CDR2 as LQKENI. The CDR3 covers 13 residues. Trimming stripped 4 bases from V and 3 bases from J, with 9 bases between.

The chain carries TRBV29-1 and TRBJ2-2; 8 bases match TRBD1. The CDR3 totals 14 residues. Germline trimming cut 6 bases from V and 1 base from J; bases unmatched to any gene: 4. The germline V gene has CDR1 SQVTM and CDR2 ANQGSEA. This chain's CDR3 is CSVYRGLNTGELFF. CDR3 DNA: TGCAGCGTATACAGGGGGTTGAACACCGGGGAGCTGTTTTTT.

For the CDR3, the DNA is TGCAGCGTGAGGACAGGGTTCGCTGAAGCTTTCTTT. It yields the protein CSVRTGFAEAFF. V gene TRBV29-1 combines with J gene TRBJ1-1; 8 bases are a match to TRBD1. With 6 bases clipped from V and 6 bases from J, the junction kept 6 bases outside the gene matches. This CDR3 has 12 amino acids. The germline V gene has CDR1 SQVTM and CDR2 ANQGSEA. The whole variable domain, filled in from reference TRBV29-1 and TRBJ1-1, reads SAVISQKPSRDICQRGTSLTIQCQVDSQVTMMFWYRQQPGQSLTLIATANQGSEATYESGFVIDKFPISRPNLTFSTLTVSNMSPEDSSIYLCSVRTGFAEAFFGQGTRLTVV.

V is TRBV5-5 and J is TRBJ1-1; TRBD1 aligns across 7 bases. The CDR3 consists of 14 residues. Germline loops: CDR1 SGHKS, CDR2 YYEKEE (reference sequence). Trimming took 5 bases from V and 7 from J; bases not matched to a gene: 11. CDR3 nucleotides: TGTGCCAGCAGGAGAATAGGGGGCGAGGTTGAAGCTTTCTTT. Translating gives CASRRIGGEVEAFF.

The genes are TRBV15 and TRBJ2-7, with 7 bases aligning to TRBD2. Germline V gives CDR1 LNHNV, CDR2 YYDKDF (reference sequence). Trimming cost V 0 bases and J 7 bases; bases outside gene matches: 3. This CDR3 comprises 13 residues. CDR3 loop: CATSRERTREQYV. CDR3 in DNA: TGTGCCACCAGCAGAGAAAGGACTAGGGAGCAGTACGTC.

V gene TRBV24-1 combines with J gene TRBJ2-5; TRBD2 matches 10 bases. V shed 3 bases, J shed 0 bases, and the junction held 21 bases outside the gene matches. The CDR3 sequence is 22 residues long. Germline assignment: CDR1 KGHDR and CDR2 SFDVKD. For the CDR3, the DNA is TGTGCCACCAGTGATCCGCTCGGGGGGGAACTAGCGGGGACTCCGTACCAAGAGACCCAGTACTTC. Translation: CATSDPLGGELAGTPYQETQYF.

This chain connects TRBV9 to TRBJ2-6; TRBD2 matches 11 bases. The CDR3 covers 19 residues. The junction had 12 bases not matched to a gene; V was cut back by 7 bases and J by 0 bases. Germline V gene data show CDR1 as SGDLS and CDR2 as YYNGEE. This CDR3 is CASAGASGGRLSGANVLTF. The CDR3 coding sequence is TGTGCCAGCGCTGGGGCTAGCGGGGGGAGACTCTCTGGGGCCAACGTCCTGACTTTC.

The rearrangement uses TRBV4-3 and TRBJ1-2; D unresolved. The germline V gene encodes CDR1 LGHNA and CDR2 YSLEER. Trimming took off 0 bases at V and 5 bases at J, with 16 bases between the two ends. This CDR3 contains 16 residues. The CDR3, as DNA: TGCGCCAGCAGCCAAGATATCGGATCCACAACGTATGGCTACACCTTC. It encodes CASSQDIGSTTYGYTF.

This clone was observed once. This chain joins TRBV18 and TRBJ2-7; D is ambiguous. There are 14 residues in the CDR3. Trimming pared 2 bases from V and 3 bases from J, leaving 11 bases between. Germline lookup yields CDR1 KGHSH and CDR2 LQKENI. The CDR3, as DNA: TGTGCCAGCTCACCAGGGGTTTTAATCTACGAGCAGTACGTC. Protein: CASSPGVLIYEQYV.

The chain couples TRBV6-5 to TRBJ2-7, with TRBD2 matching 13 bases. Looked up from germline, CDR1 is MNHEY and CDR2 is SVGAGI. The CDR3 sequence is 15 residues long. V lost 6 bases and J lost 2; bases outside the gene matches: 4. This CDR3 reads CASRKLAGGTYEQYV. The CDR3 region has the DNA TGTGCCAGCAGGAAACTAGCGGGGGGGACCTACGAGCAGTACGTC.

The chain is built from TRBV28 and TRBJ1-4, with unresolved D. The CDR3 is made up of 13 amino acids. Trimming removed 3 bases at V and 8 bases at J, with 10 bases between. Germline loops: CDR1 MDHEN, CDR2 SYDVKM. The CDR3 DNA is TGTGCCAGCAGTTTGGTCAGAGGGGAAAAACTGTTTTTT. Its protein is CASSLVRGEKLFF.

This chain links TRBV7-2 with TRBJ2-5; 15 bases agree with TRBD2. The V segment lost 5 bases and the J segment 2 bases; nucleotides outside the gene matches: 6. There are 17 residues in the CDR3. CDR1 is SGHTA and CDR2 is FQGNSA in the germline V gene. CDR3 in DNA: TGTGCCAGCAGCCCCCGGGGACTAGCGGGGGGACAAGAGACCCAGTACTTC. Translating it yields CASSPRGLAGGQETQYF.

The V call is TRBV11-2, the J call TRBJ1-3; D gene uncertain. Germline V CDR1 and CDR2: SGHAT, FQNNGV. The CDR3 totals 14 residues. Trimming pared 3 bases from V and 1 base from J, leaving 7 bases between. The CDR3 DNA reads as TGTGCCAGCAGCTTGGTTTATTCTGGAAACACCATATATTTT. Protein sequence: CASSLVYSGNTIYF.